The 25 T cell receptor beta chains listed next were all sequenced from one sample in a study. Each CDR3 protein gets one entry after TCRdb re-called the 5' RACE reads with MiXCR. Of tens of thousands of distinct CDR3 sequences listed, roughly 28% are singletons. Material for sequencing was tumor-infiltrating memory CD4+ T cells sorted from the breast tumor. Subset defined: memory CD4+ T cells, CD4+CD45RO+CD25-. The receptors originated from a female donor with breast cancer.

Concerning this clonotype itself: A much bigger clone sits one base away, suggesting this may be a read error. V gene TRBV7-2 combines with J gene TRBJ1-2; no firm D call. Deletions cut 5 bases from V and 7 bases from J, with 14 bases between. CDR1 is SGHTA and CDR2 is FQGNSA in the germline V gene. This CDR3 comprises 13 residues. The CDR3 bases are TGTACCAGCAGCAGTACAGCTCTGGGTGGCTACACCTTC. Protein sequence: CTSSSTALGGYTF. Full variable domain (outside the CDR3, taken from reference TRBV7-2 and TRBJ1-2): GAGVSQSPSNKVTEKGKDVELRCDPISGHTALYWYRQSLGQGLEFLIYFQGNSAPDKSGLPSDRFSAERTGGSVSTLTIQRTQQEDSAVYLCTSSSTALGGYTFGSGTRLTVV.

This clonotype turned up a few times. The chain joins TRBV6-2 or TRBV6-3 to TRBJ2-1; the D is unclear. Trimming shortened V by 4 bases and J by 6 bases, and 10 bases separated the two germline ends. Germline CDR1 MNHEY, CDR2 SVGEGT. The CDR3 extends over 13 amino acids. In nucleotides, the CDR3 is TGTGCCAGCAGTTGGCATAGAAGCAATGAGCAGTTCTTC. As protein: CASSWHRSNEQFF.

This clonotype was seen ten or more times. CDR3 amino acids: CASSLDRVQFF. The CDR3 DNA sequence: TGTGCCAGCAGCTTAGACCGTGTGCAGTTCTTC. The chain is built from TRBV7-9 and TRBJ2-1; D gene uncertain. In germline, CDR1 is SEHNR, CDR2 FQNEAQ (reference sequence). The CDR3 extends over 11 amino acids. Trimming left V 1 base short and J 12 bases short, with 7 bases between.

This clonotype came up a few times. Sequence at one end of the junction differs from germline and may be a read error. The rearrangement uses TRBV9 and TRBJ1-1; D may be TRBD1 (5 bases). Per germline, CDR1 SGDLS and CDR2 YYNGEE. The CDR3 totals 13 residues. Written as DNA, the CDR3 is TGTGTCAGCAGCGTTCAGGGAGGCACTGAAGCTTTCTTT. Encoded protein: CVSSVQGGTEAFF.

In this sample, this clonotype turned up a few times. The genes are TRBV28 and TRBJ1-1; the D is unclear. This CDR3 comprises 11 residues. V was pared by 0 bases and J by 8 bases, with 4 bases between. CDR1 and CDR2 from the germline V gene are MDHEN and SYDVKM. Here the CDR3 reads CASSLWREAFF. CDR3 nucleotide sequence: TGTGCCAGCAGTTTATGGCGGGAAGCTTTCTTT.

As to this clonotype: This may arise from a read error, as a much more abundant clone is one base away. V usage is TRBV4-3 and J usage is TRBJ1-6, with a possible D match to TRBD1 (5 bases). Germline CDR1 is LGHNA and CDR2 is YSLEER. The CDR3 extends over 16 amino acids. CDR3: CASSQEGRIYKSPLHF. CDR3 bases: TGCGCCAGCAGCCAAGAGGGACGGATCTATAAGTCACCCCTCCACTTT.

This clonotype has more than one count but fewer than ten. CDR3 region: CATSTGLNTEAFF. CDR3 DNA sequence: TGTGCCACCTCGACAGGCCTGAACACTGAAGCTTTCTTT. The V and J genes are TRBV6-2 or TRBV6-3 and TRBJ1-1; TRBD1 might be the D (6 bases). With 10 bases removed from V and 0 bases from J, the gap between germline ends came to 12 bases. There are 13 residues in the CDR3. Germline loops: CDR1 MNHEY, CDR2 SVGEGT.

This clonotype occurred once. This may be a read error, as it is one base from a much larger clone. No conserved phenylalanine or tryptophan is present at the end of the CDR3, so a read error is the likely explanation. The rearrangement uses TRBV7-9 and TRBJ1-2, with 8 positions matching TRBD1. CDR3 length: 16 residues. Per the germline V gene, CDR1 is SEHNR and CDR2 is FQNEAQ (reference sequence). The V segment lost 3 bases and the J segment 3 bases; nucleotides outside the gene matches: 9. CDR3 region: CASSFPPTGGDYGYTS. The CDR3 region has the DNA TGTGCCAGCAGCTTTCCCCCTACAGGGGGGGACTATGGCTACACCTCC.

The chain has TRBV9 and TRBJ1-6; a possible D gene is TRBD1 (5 bases). This CDR3 contains 15 residues. The germline V gene encodes CDR1 SGDLS and CDR2 YYNGEE. The V and J ends lost 0 bases and 7 bases respectively, with 11 bases between them. The CDR3, as DNA: TGTGCCAGCAGCGTAGCCGGCAGGGCGAATTCACCCCTCCACTTT. This codes for CASSVAGRANSPLHF.

The rearrangement links TRBV30 to TRBJ1-1; TRBD1 matches at 10 bases. CDR1 is GTSNPN, CDR2 SVGIG, per germline (reference sequence). Losses at the gene ends were 4 bases for V and 10 bases for J; bases not matched to a gene: 6. The CDR3 is 12 amino acids. Here the CDR3 DNA reads TGTGCCTGGAATCAAGACAGGGGGCGAGCTTTCTTT. It encodes CAWNQDRGRAFF.

This chain uses TRBV27 with TRBJ2-5; 9 bases map to TRBD1. J lost 7 bases, V lost 7 bases, and 16 bases had no gene match. Germline V gene data show CDR1 as MNHEY and CDR2 as SMNVEV (reference sequence). This CDR3 has 16 residues. CDR3 sequence: CASNLRGQGLVGTQYF. In DNA, the CDR3 is TGTGCCAGCAATCTCCGGGGACAGGGCTTGGTCGGGACCCAGTACTTC.

This sequence joins TRBV6-1 and TRBJ2-2; TRBD1 matches at 8 bases. The CDR3 runs to 14 residues. Losses at the gene ends were 5 bases for V and 5 bases for J; bases not matched to a gene: 4. Germline loops: CDR1 MNHNS, CDR2 SASEGT. CDR3 in amino acids: CASSRTGSTGELFF. CDR3 bases: TGTGCCAGCAGTAGGACAGGGTCAACCGGGGAGCTGTTTTTT.

This clonotype was recorded only once. The junction and the germline gene differ at one end; a read error may be behind it. J is TRBJ2-7 and V is TRBV6-6; weak D call: TRBD1 (5 bases). The CDR3 consists of 14 residues. From germline, CDR1 is MNHNY and CDR2 SVGAGI (reference sequence). The CDR3 nucleotides read TGTGCCAGCAGTTACTCTTCAGGGAACTACAAGCAGTACTTC. It is translated as CASSYSSGNYKQYF.

This clonotype was seen more than once but under ten times. The chain recombines TRBV9 with TRBJ2-4; 11 bases are shared with TRBD1. Germline V CDR1 and CDR2: SGDLS, YYNGEE. V was pared by 3 bases and J by 7 bases, with 6 bases of the junction left unmatched. This CDR3 comprises 15 residues. The CDR3 region has the DNA TGTGCCAGCAGCGCGGGGGACAGGGGGTTTAACATTCAGTACTTC. This gives the protein CASSAGDRGFNIQYF.

The sample holds many counts of this clonotype. The V gene is TRBV4-1, the J gene TRBJ2-1, with 8 bases matching TRBD2. The CDR3 contains 17 residues. V lost 0 bases, J lost 0 bases, and 4 bases stayed unmatched. Germline V gives CDR1 MGHRA, CDR2 YSYEKL. The chain's CDR3 is CASSQDRLAGSYNEQFF. CDR3 in DNA: TGCGCCAGCAGCCAAGATAGGCTAGCGGGCTCCTACAATGAGCAGTTCTTC.

The chain is built from TRBV7-8 and TRBJ1-1; D gene uncertain. In germline, CDR1 is SGHVS, CDR2 FQNEAQ. The CDR3 spans 16 residues. V was shortened by 5 bases and J by 8 bases, with 24 bases between the two germline ends. CDR3 region: CASSHRTLLLSSEAFF. The CDR3 DNA reads as TGTGCCAGCAGCCACCGAACATTACTTTTGTCCTCGGAAGCTTTCTTT.

In this sample, this clonotype turned up a few times. J is TRBJ1-2 and V is TRBV7-2, with 7 bases fitting TRBD1. Per the germline V gene, CDR1 is SGHTA and CDR2 is FQGNSA. CDR3 length: 14 amino acids. Unmatched junction bases numbered 9, after V lost 5 bases and J lost 6 bases. The CDR3 reads CASSKTGTVDGYTF. DNA of the CDR3: TGTGCCAGCAGCAAAACCGGGACAGTCGATGGCTACACCTTC.

This clonotype was seen only a few times. The genes are TRBV20-1 and TRBJ1-5, with 9 bases aligning to TRBD1. The trim removed 3 bases at V and 5 bases at J, leaving 2 bases unmatched. This CDR3 region has 13 residues. Germline V CDR1 and CDR2: DFQATT, SNEGSKA (reference sequence). The CDR3, as DNA: TGCAGTGCTAGGACAGGGGGAGATCAGCCCCAGCATTTT. Translated, it gives CSARTGGDQPQHF.

V gene TRBV5-1 combines with J gene TRBJ2-7; the D call may be TRBD1 or TRBD2 (5 bases each). Between the trimmed V and J ends, which lost 4 bases and 2 bases, there was a span of 10 bases. Germline loops: CDR1 SGHRS, CDR2 YFSETQ. This CDR3 has 13 amino acids. The CDR3 region has the DNA TGCGCCAGCAGCCCGGGGACGGCCTACGAGCAGTACTTC. Its protein is CASSPGTAYEQYF. The complete variable domain, with remaining parts taken from reference TRBV5-1 and TRBJ2-7, reads KAGVTQTPRYLIKTRGQQVTLSCSPISGHRSVSWYQQTPGQGLQFLFEYFSETQRNKGNFPGRFSGRQFSNSRSEMNVSTLELGDSALYLCASSPGTAYEQYFGPGTRLTVT.

This clonotype is medium-sized. This chain joins TRBV12-3 or TRBV12-4 and TRBJ2-6, with D uncertain. The length of the CDR3 is 16 residues. Trimming took 6 bases from V and 0 from J, leaving 12 bases between them. The chain's CDR3 is CASSFRAISGANVLTF. Here the CDR3 DNA reads TGTGCCAGCAGCTTCCGAGCAATCTCTGGGGCCAACGTCCTGACTTTC.

This clonotype came up once. V usage is TRBV29-1 and J usage is TRBJ2-3; 7 nucleotides match TRBD1. Germline V lookup: CDR1 SQVTM, CDR2 ANQGSEA. CDR3 size: 12 residues. V shed 7 bases, J shed 4 bases, and the junction held 5 bases outside the gene matches. CDR3 amino acids: CSDKGGADTQYF. The CDR3 DNA reads TGCAGCGATAAAGGGGGCGCAGATACGCAGTATTTT.

This clonotype turned up a few times. J is TRBJ1-1 and V is TRBV7-9; no clear D. V lost 4 bases and J lost 1, with 7 bases in between. CDR1 and CDR2 (germline): SEHNR, FQNEAQ (reference sequence). This CDR3 has 13 amino acids. The CDR3 coding sequence is TGTGCCAGCAGCTCCCAGCAGAACACTGAAGCTTTCTTT. Encoded protein: CASSSQQNTEAFF.

The V and J genes are TRBV5-1 and TRBJ2-7, with 7 bases aligning to TRBD2. Looked up from germline, CDR1 is SGHRS and CDR2 is YFSETQ. The trim removed 4 bases at V and 3 bases at J, leaving 10 bases unmatched. This CDR3 contains 15 residues. Written as DNA, the CDR3 is TGCGCCAGCAGCCCTAGTAGCGGGCTATTCTACGAGCAGTACTTC. Encoded protein: CASSPSSGLFYEQYF.

This clonotype came up a few times. This rearrangement joins TRBV7-2 to TRBJ2-1; 10 nucleotides line up with TRBD2. The trim removed 3 bases at V and 2 bases at J, leaving 4 bases unmatched. The CDR3 sequence is 16 residues long. Germline-derived CDR1 and CDR2 are SGHTA and FQGNSA. For the CDR3, the DNA is TGTGCCAGCAGCTTCTTAGCGGGAGGCGCCTACAATGAGCAGTTCTTC. Its translation: CASSFLAGGAYNEQFF.

The chain combines TRBV28 with TRBJ2-1; unclear D gene. The CDR3 loop spans 12 amino acids. The V gene lost 6 bases and the J gene lost 9 bases, with 12 bases spanning the gap. Germline CDR1 and CDR2: MDHEN and SYDVKM. CDR3 sequence: CASSSASSEQFF. CDR3 sequence (DNA): TGTGCCAGCAGCTCAGCGTCGAGTGAGCAGTTCTTC.